Listed below are T cell receptor beta chains from one sample, sequenced in a study of T-cell memory formation after mild COVID-19. One entry per CDR3 protein results from TCRdb running MiXCR on the 5' RACE reads. Seen here are roughly 240,000 distinct CDR3 sequences, about 17% observed once, and the top ten hold around a fifth. The sequencing sample was made of PBMCs or a T cell subset sorted from them (not recorded which). These receptors were obtained from a man between 18 and 35 years old who had mild COVID-19 (a few samples of this study predate the infection). Cell type and time point are not known. Each CDR3 is given with its conserved first and last residue. D genes are given only for firm matches. Where a row states a size, it is once, few, many or the class of an expanded clone; other rows omit it.

abundance,d_gene,v_gene,j_gene,CDR3nt,CDR3aa
.,TRBD2,TRBV4-2,TRBJ2-4,TGTGCCAGCAGCCAAGATCAGACTAGCGGGGGAAACATTCAGTACTTC,CASSQDQTSGGNIQYF
few,.,TRBV20-1,TRBJ2-7,TGCAGTGCTAGAGATTGGGGCCCCTACGAGCAGTACTTC,CSARDWGPYEQYF
.,.,TRBV5-1,TRBJ2-3,TGCGCCAGCAGCCGAGGGGGAGAAGGCACAGATACGCAGTATTTT,CASSRGGEGTDTQYF
few,.,TRBV21-1,TRBJ2-5,TGTGCCAGCAGCAACGATACAGGAAGGGGAGAGACCCAGTACTTC,CASSNDTGRGETQYF
few,.,TRBV25-1,TRBJ2-1,TGTGCCAGCAGTGACAGCAGCAATGAGCAGTTCTTC,CASSDSSNEQFF
.,.,TRBV4-1,TRBJ2-5,TGCGCCAGCAGCCAAGATAGGCTAGCGCAAGAGACCCAGTACTTC,CASSQDRLAQETQYF
.,.,TRBV7-9,TRBJ1-1,TGTGCCAGCAGCTTAATAGTATCCACTGAAGCTTTCTTT,CASSLIVSTEAFF
few,.,TRBV5-1,TRBJ1-1,TGCGCCAGCAGCTGGGGGGCTGAGAACACTGAAGCTTTCTTT,CASSWGAENTEAFF
few,TRBD1,TRBV28,TRBJ2-1,TGTGCCAGCAGCCGGAACAGGGGTGAGCAGTTCTTC,CASSRNRGEQFF
few,.,TRBV5-4,TRBJ2-1,TGTGCCAGCAGCCCTCAGGGGAACAATGAGCAGTTCTTC,CASSPQGNNEQFF
.,.,TRBV27,TRBJ1-3,TGTGCCAGCAGTCCACTGGGAGGGCCTGGAAACACCATATATTTT,CASSPLGGPGNTIYF
many,TRBD1,TRBV29-1,TRBJ1-1,TGCAGCGCAGGACAGGGGGTAGCCACTGAAGCTTTCTTT,CSAGQGVATEAFF
few,.,TRBV6-2/TRBV6-3,TRBJ2-7,TGTGCCAGCTCGGCGGCGGGGGAGCAGTACTTC,CASSAAGEQYF
many,.,TRBV29-1,TRBJ1-2,TGCAGCGTTGAAGTGGGGCCTACTAACTATGGCTACACCTTC,CSVEVGPTNYGYTF
.,TRBD1,TRBV5-5,TRBJ1-6,TGTGCCAGCAGCTTGTATTTGGGACAGAGCTCCTATAATTCACCCCTCCACTTT,CASSLYLGQSSYNSPLHF
few,.,TRBV4-3,TRBJ1-6,TGCGCCAGCAGCCAAGACCCTTCGAACCGGGGCTCCTATAATTCACCCCTCCACTTT,CASSQDPSNRGSYNSPLHF
few,.,TRBV15,TRBJ1-3,TGTGCCACCAGCAGAGAAACAGCTGGAAACACCATATATTTT,CATSRETAGNTIYF
.,TRBD1,TRBV7-9,TRBJ1-2,TGTGCCAGCAGCAGACAGGGGAGCTCCTATGGCTACACCTTC,CASSRQGSSYGYTF
few,TRBD2,TRBV5-1,TRBJ2-5,TGCGCCAGCAGTTCACAGCGGGGGGACGAGACCCAGTACTTC,CASSSQRGDETQYF
few,.,TRBV29-1,TRBJ1-6,TGCAGCGTTGGAGAAGGTCGGGGTAATTCACCCCTCCACTTT,CSVGEGRGNSPLHF
.,TRBD1,TRBV19,TRBJ2-4,TGTGCCAGTAGTCCCGACCTGGGACAGGTAAACATTCAGTACTTC,CASSPDLGQVNIQYF
.,TRBD1,TRBV5-1,TRBJ2-5,TGCGCCAGCAGCTTGGTAGACAGGGCCATCGGAGGGACCCAGTACTTC,CASSLVDRAIGGTQYF
many,.,TRBV12-3/TRBV12-4,TRBJ2-7,TGTGCCAGCAGTTCGATGAGTCTCAGGAGCTCCTACGAGCAGTACTTC,CASSSMSLRSSYEQYF
few,.,TRBV15,TRBJ1-4,TGTGCCACCAGCAGAGCCAGGCAGGTCGGTGAAAAACTGTTTTTT,CATSRARQVGEKLFF
few,.,TRBV5-1,TRBJ2-1,TGCGCCAGCAGCTCCTTTTATGAAAGAGGTGAGCAGTTCTTC,CASSSFYERGEQFF
few,.,TRBV5-1,TRBJ2-2,.,CASSLDASGGPRTPGSCFF
once,TRBD1,TRBV4-2,TRBJ1-5,TGTGCCAGCAGCCAAGAACAGGGGGTCAATAATCAGCCCCAGCATTTT,CASSQEQGVNNQPQHF
.,.,TRBV5-1,TRBJ1-1,TGCGCCAGCAGCTCTTTCTTACGACAGGATGAAGCTTTCTTT,CASSSFLRQDEAFF
.,.,TRBV18,TRBJ1-2,TGTGCCAGCTCACCGGACAGATCGGGGTACTTGGGCTACACCTTC,CASSPDRSGYLGYTF
.,.,TRBV27,TRBJ2-2,TGTGCCAGCAGTCCCTCTAGCGCCACCGGGGAGCTGTTTTTT,CASSPSSATGELFF
.,TRBD1,TRBV18,TRBJ1-3,TGTGCCAGCTCCCCCCGGACAGGAGCTGGAAACACCATATATTTT,CASSPRTGAGNTIYF
.,.,TRBV28,TRBJ2-7,TGTGCCAGCACCAGTAGAACCTACGAGCAGTACTTC,CASTSRTYEQYF
few,.,TRBV4-3,TRBJ2-3,TGCGCCAGCGGACGATGGGGGGTGGCAGATACGCAGTATTTT,CASGRWGVADTQYF